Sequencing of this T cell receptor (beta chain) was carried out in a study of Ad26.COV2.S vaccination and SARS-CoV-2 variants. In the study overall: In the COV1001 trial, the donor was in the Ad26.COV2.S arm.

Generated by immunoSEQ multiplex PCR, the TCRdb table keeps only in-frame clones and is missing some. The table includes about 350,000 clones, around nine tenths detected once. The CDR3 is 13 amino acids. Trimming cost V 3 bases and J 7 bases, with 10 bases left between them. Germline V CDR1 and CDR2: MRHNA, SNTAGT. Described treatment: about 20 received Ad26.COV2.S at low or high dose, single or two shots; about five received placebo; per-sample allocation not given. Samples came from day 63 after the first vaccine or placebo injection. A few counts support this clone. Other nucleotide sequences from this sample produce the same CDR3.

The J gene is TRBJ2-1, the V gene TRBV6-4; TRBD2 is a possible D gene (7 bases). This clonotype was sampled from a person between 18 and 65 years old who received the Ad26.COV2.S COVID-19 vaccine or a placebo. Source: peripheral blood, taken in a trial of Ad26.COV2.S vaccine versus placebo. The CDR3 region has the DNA TGTGCCAGCAGTGAAGGGGGGGCGAATGAGCAGTTCTTC. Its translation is CASSEGGANEQFF.